The clone carrying this TCR beta chain was found many times. This entry belongs to a study of T-cell reconstitution after alpha-beta-depleted transplantation in children. Preparation of the TCRbeta library involved a method that used unique molecular identifiers. TCRdb ran MiXCR on the PCR reads and lists one entry per CDR3 protein. The sample yields 40,000 to 55,000 distinct CDR3 sequences, about 9% seen once. The TCR sequence derives from a male patient under 10 years old who had a stem cell transplant for chronic granulomatous disease, so the T cells may come from the graft donor. Sample: PBMCs, mostly from graft donor cells, taken 60 days after TCRalphabeta/CD19-depleted stem cell transplant.

CDR3 DNA: TGTGCCAGCAGCTTAAGACAGGGTAAACTCACAGATACGCAGTATTTT. This codes for CASSLRQGKLTDTQYF. The J gene is TRBJ2-3, the V gene TRBV7-6; TRBD1 matches 7 bases. The CDR3 is made up of 16 amino acids. CDR1 SGHVS and CDR2 FNYEAQ come from the germline V gene. J lost 2 bases, V lost 2 bases, and 7 bases had no gene match.